This paragraph reports one T cell receptor beta chain. Cohort allocation depended upon clinical history that participants reported. Clones were sequenced by immunoSEQ multiplex PCR, and TCRdb holds only the in-frame ones, with some missing. The data contain fewer than 300,000 clones, 70% to 90% of them seen just once; the ten biggest clones take up about 4.3%. The data stem from a study of blood T cell repertoires in COVID-19. Study background: Material from acute and convalescent COVID-19 was sourced from the United States, Italy and Spain.

The CDR3 loop spans 13 amino acids. V was trimmed by 1 base and J by 7 bases, leaving 10 bases between them. The V gene is TRBV12-3 or TRBV12-4, the J gene TRBJ1-2; D is ambiguous. The TCR sequence derives from a woman under 40 who had recovered from COVID-19. Sequencing used PBMCs or T cells enriched from blood (not recorded which). The CDR3 region has the DNA TGTGCCAGCAGTTTAGTTCTAGCCGCTGGCTACACCTTC. Its protein product is CASSLVLAAGYTF.